Listed here are 9 T cell receptor beta chains from one sample, sequenced in a study of blood T cells in healthy people across ages. A second PCR, run for roughly 7 to 11 cycles, used a sample-barcoded 5' primer plus a J-beta primer mix. TCRdb reanalysed the 5' RACE reads using MiXCR and keeps one entry per CDR3 protein. The repertoire has about 670,000 distinct CDR3 sequences, roughly two fifths of them found once; the top ten carry 25% to 30%. Sequenced sample: blood. The receptors here all came from an older man in good health.

This clonotype came up a few times. The chain employs TRBV6-2 or TRBV6-3 and TRBJ1-1, with no clear D. CDR3 length equals 12 residues. Trimming left V 1 base short and J 7 bases short, with 7 bases between. Germline V gives CDR1 MNHEY, CDR2 SVGEGT. In nucleotides, the CDR3 is TGTGCCAGCAGTTACTTTCCGGGTGAAGCTTTCTTT. Translated: CASSYFPGEAFF.

The gene calls are TRBV6-2 or TRBV6-3 and TRBJ2-7, with 8 nucleotides matching TRBD1. Losses at the gene ends were 6 bases for V and 2 bases for J; bases not matched to a gene: 9. Germline values: CDR1 MNHEY, CDR2 SVGEGT. There are 15 residues in the CDR3. The CDR3 DNA is TGTGCCAGCAGCCCCCGGGACAGGATAACCTACGAGCAGTACTTC. This translates into CASSPRDRITYEQYF.

The V call is TRBV5-1, the J call TRBJ2-2; 7 positions agree with TRBD1. With 4 bases clipped from V and 0 bases from J, the junction kept 6 bases outside the gene matches. This CDR3 spans 16 amino acids. Germline lookup yields CDR1 SGHRS and CDR2 YFSETQ. This CDR3 reads CASSLGQAANTGELFF. For the CDR3, the DNA is TGCGCCAGCAGCCTCGGACAGGCGGCGAACACCGGGGAGCTGTTTTTT.

The J gene is TRBJ2-1, the V gene TRBV20-1, with 11 bases lining up with TRBD2. The assigned J gene may be wrong: the sequence end matches TRBJ2-7 better. The CDR3 totals 17 residues. The germline CDR1 and CDR2 sequences are DFQATT and SNEGSKA (reference sequence). The DNA of the CDR3 is TGCAGTGCTAGAGATTTAGCGGGAGGGCCCTCCTACAATGAGCAGTACTTC. Translated: CSARDLAGGPSYNEQYF.

This clonotype has just a few counts. The V and J genes are TRBV29-1 and TRBJ2-3; D gene uncertain. The CDR3 loop spans 12 amino acids. Germline CDR1 and CDR2: SQVTM and ANQGSEA. V lost 3 bases, J lost 3 bases, and 7 bases lay in between. CDR3 loop: CSVDGWTDTQYF. CDR3 DNA: TGCAGCGTTGATGGCTGGACAGATACGCAGTATTTT.

The chain recombines TRBV7-2 with TRBJ2-5; no reliable D call. The CDR3 totals 14 residues. V was shortened by 2 bases and J by 4 bases, with 11 bases between the two germline ends. The V gene's germline CDR1 is SGHTA and CDR2 FQGNSA. In DNA, the CDR3 is TGTGCCAGCAGCTTATCTGCAGGCCCAGAGACCCAGTACTTC. As protein: CASSLSAGPETQYF.

This clonotype occurred a few times. The chain is built from TRBV12-3 or TRBV12-4 and TRBJ2-3; D unresolved. V lost 3 bases to trimming and J lost 2 bases, with 9 bases between them. The CDR3 runs 14 residues. CDR3 loop: CASSLKTPTDTQYF. CDR3 in DNA: TGTGCCAGCAGTTTGAAGACACCCACAGATACGCAGTATTTT.

The sample holds many counts of this clonotype. V gene TRBV7-9 combines with J gene TRBJ1-5; the match to TRBD1 covers 9 bases. CDR3 length equals 14 residues. Germline-derived CDR1 and CDR2 are SEHNR and FQNEAQ (reference sequence). The J segment lost 9 bases and the V segment lost 3 bases, leaving 6 bases of the junction unmatched. CDR3 sequence: CASSFDRGDRPQHF. The CDR3 nucleotides read TGTGCCAGCAGCTTCGACAGGGGGGATAGGCCCCAGCATTTT.

Comment on this clonotype: The junction departs from germline at one end; a sequencing error may be responsible. This CDR3 is CANSLHIGYEQYF. CDR3 DNA: TGTGCCAACAGCCTACATATCGGTTACGAGCAGTACTTC. The rearrangement uses TRBV7-2 and TRBJ2-5; D uncertain. Judging by the DNA end, TRBJ2-7 fits better; the J call may be wrong. The CDR3 consists of 13 residues. Germline V gene lookup returns CDR1 SGHTA and CDR2 FQGNSA.